A single T cell receptor (beta chain) is shown here with its context. This specimen belongs to a study of blood T cell repertoires in COVID-19. With 5 bases clipped from V and 4 bases from J, the junction kept 7 bases outside the gene matches. CDR3 length equals 14 residues. Germline V CDR1 and CDR2: KGHSH, LQKENI. Assay used: immunoSEQ multiplex PCR; TCRdb lists only in-frame clones, some missing. This table has more than 85,000 clones, 75% to 85% appearing once. The specimen sequenced was peripheral blood. This clonotype was obtained from a man between 65 and 79 years old with acute or convalescent COVID-19. The rearrangement links TRBV18 to TRBJ1-1, with 7 bases fitting TRBD1. CDR3 nucleotides: TGTGCCAGCTCAAGAACACAGGGGTTCACTGAAGCTTTCTTT. It codes for CASSRTQGFTEAFF.